This TCR beta chain was captured in a study of T-cell reconstitution after alpha-beta-depleted transplantation in children. Study-level findings and limits: One year after transplant, T-cell counts and diversity came mostly from newly produced T cells. Diversity of TCRbeta at day 60 was high in some patients, arising from surviving recipient T cells and thymic progenitors.

For TCRbeta, the library was prepared with unique molecular identifiers. TCRdb re-called the PCR reads through MiXCR, storing one row per CDR3 protein. The data show 17,000 or so distinct CDR3 sequences, 9.5% to 15% seen once. The CDR3 is 9 amino acids. CDR1 is LGHDT, CDR2 YNNKEL, per germline (reference sequence). Ten or more counts support this clonotype. The antigen remains undetermined. The chain has TRBV3-1 and TRBJ2-3; the D gene is possibly TRBD1 (6 bases). This specimen consisted of PBMCs, mostly from graft donor cells, obtained 180 days after TCRalphabeta/CD19-depleted stem cell transplant. The clonotype comes from a boy in the first two years of life who had a stem cell transplant for Wiskott-Aldrich syndrome, so the T cells may come from the graft donor. As DNA, the CDR3 is TGTGTAGGGGGAGATACGCAGTATTTT. It translates to CVGGDTQYF.